This record covers a single T cell receptor beta chain. Its antigen is currently unknown. The sample originates from a study of OX40 agonist ivuxolimab in advanced cancers. In the study overall: Patients were treated with intravenous ivuxolimab, dosed at 0.01 to 10 mg/kg and infused every 2 weeks. Study results and caveats: There were, on average, more expanded clones in CD8+ T cells than in CD4+. Clonal expansion was seen in CD4+ and CD8+ blood T cells by week 6 at 0.1 to 3.0 mg/kg.

Autoimmune disease history or systemic immunosuppression disqualified patients. Data came from immunoSEQ multiplex PCR; TCRdb stores just in-frame clones and leaves some out. The table lists about 82,000 clones, 88% of them singletons. This sequence was found in an adult with an advanced solid tumor such as melanoma, head and neck, liver or kidney cancer. Specimen: CD4+ or CD8+ T cells sorted from blood, collected in a trial of the OX40 agonist ivuxolimab.

CDR3 sequence reads: CASSPSGDTQYF. CDR3 in DNA: TGTGCCAGCAGCCCTAGCGGAGATACGCAGTATTTT. The V gene is TRBV7-2, the J gene TRBJ2-3; 7 positions match TRBD2. V lost 5 bases and J lost 5; bases outside the gene matches: 1. CDR3 length: 12 residues. CDR1 SGHTA and CDR2 FQGNSA come from the germline V gene.